This is a list of T cell receptor beta chains from one sample in a study of shared clonotypes between healthy human individuals. TCRdb's table, derived via immunoSEQ multiplex PCR, lists solely in-frame clones and lacks some. The sample yields roughly 2.6 million clones, over 85% seen once. Sample: naive CD4+ T cells sorted from blood. The receptors come from a man aged 18 to 30 in good health. Each CDR3 is given with its conserved first and last residue. Each record gives: D gene, clone size, V gene, J gene, CDR3 protein, CDR3 DNA. The D gene is left open where the match is weak. The listing skips clone size in some rows; elsewhere it reads once, few, many or a size class.

TRBD1,NA,TRBV6-5,TRBJ1-1,CASLRQGQITEAFF,TGTGCCAGCCTTCGACAGGGGCAGATCACTGAAGCTTTCTTT
TRBD1,NA,TRBV30,TRBJ2-2,CAWRGQGAGRTGELFF,TGTGCCTGGAGGGGACAGGGGGCGGGCCGGACCGGGGAGCTGTTTTTT
TRBD1,NA,TRBV19,TRBJ1-2,CASRRQGEHGYTF,TGTGCCAGTAGGAGACAGGGAGAACATGGCTACACCTTC
TRBD1,NA,TRBV7-2,TRBJ1-2,CASSLLAKGQPNYGYTF,TGTGCCAGCAGCTTACTAGCAAAGGGACAGCCTAACTATGGCTACACCTTC
NA,NA,TRBV27,TRBJ2-3,CASSLSRGNTQYF,TGTGCCAGCAGTTTATCCCGGGGAAATACGCAGTATTTT
NA,once,TRBV6-1,TRBJ2-4,CASTRDGVAKNIQYF,TGTGCCAGCACAAGGGACGGAGTAGCCAAAAACATTCAGTACTTC
NA,NA,TRBV5-6,TRBJ1-3,CASSIWTSGNTIYF,TGTGCCAGCAGCATCTGGACCTCTGGAAACACCATATATTTT
NA,NA,TRBV20-1,TRBJ2-7,CSVAGPYEQYF,TGCAGTGTCGCGGGCCCCTACGAGCAGTACTTC
TRBD2,NA,TRBV5-1,TRBJ2-1,CASSLSGGSYNEQFF,TGCGCCAGCAGCTTGTCGGGGGGCTCCTACAATGAGCAGTTCTTC
NA,NA,TRBV6-5,TRBJ2-5,CASKGETQYF,TGTGCCAGTAAGGGGGAGACCCAGTACTTC
NA,NA,TRBV5-1,TRBJ1-3,CASSRVPGNTIYF,TGCGCCAGTTCCAGGGTCCCTGGAAACACCATATATTTT
NA,NA,TRBV7-3,TRBJ2-5,CASSLNGGTQYF,TGTGCCAGCAGCTTAAATGGGGGCACCCAGTACTTC
NA,NA,TRBV7-9,TRBJ2-3,CASSLAQALSTDTQYF,TGTGCCAGCAGCTTAGCACAAGCGCTTAGCACAGATACGCAGTATTTT
TRBD2,NA,TRBV30,TRBJ2-5,CAWTFGRAGQETQYF,TGTGCCTGGACCTTCGGGAGGGCCGGGCAAGAGACCCAGTACTTC
NA,NA,TRBV28,TRBJ1-6,CASSPSRGVGSPLHF,TGTGCCAGCAGTCCCTCCCGCGGGGTGGGATCACCCCTCCACTTT
TRBD2,NA,TRBV5-1,TRBJ2-5,CASSPLGGGQETQYF,TGCGCCAGCAGCCCCCTTGGCGGGGGGCAAGAGACCCAGTACTTC
NA,NA,TRBV18,TRBJ1-2,CASSPRQGENYGYTF,TGTGCCAGCTCACCGAGGCAGGGTGAAAACTATGGCTACACCTTC
TRBD1,NA,TRBV5-1,TRBJ1-1,CASSLVGGGVNTEAFF,TGCGCCAGCAGCTTGGTAGGAGGGGGCGTGAACACTGAAGCTTTCTTT
TRBD1,NA,TRBV28,TRBJ2-1,CASSQGAKFF,TGTGCCAGCAGCCAGGGGGCGAAGTTCTTC
NA,NA,TRBV6-4,TRBJ1-5,CASSDSTGQPQHF,TGTGCCAGCAGTGACTCGACGGGGCAGCCCCAGCATTTT
NA,NA,TRBV5-8,TRBJ2-5,CASSLGHPKAETQYF,TGTGCCAGCAGCTTGGGGCACCCTAAAGCGGAGACCCAGTACTTC
NA,once,TRBV7-3,TRBJ1-3,CASSLTGGGTGNTIYF,TGTGCCAGCAGCTTGACAGGAGGGGGGACTGGAAACACCATATATTTT
NA,NA,TRBV10-3,TRBJ2-2,CAISEGQGWTGELFF,TGTGCCATCAGTGAAGGTCAGGGTTGGACCGGGGAGCTGTTTTTT
TRBD1,NA,TRBV19,TRBJ2-1,CASSIFAQGVTEQFF,TGTGCCAGTAGTATATTTGCACAGGGGGTCACTGAGCAGTTCTTC
TRBD2,NA,TRBV5-3,TRBJ2-1,CARSLLGLAGMDEQFF,TGTGCCAGAAGCTTGCTCGGACTAGCGGGAATGGATGAGCAGTTCTTC
NA,NA,TRBV15,TRBJ1-6,CATSRTLLPYNSPLHF,TGTGCCACCAGCAGGACGCTACTCCCGTATAATTCACCCCTCCACTTT
NA,NA,TRBV7-3,TRBJ2-2,CASSLIGLTNTGELFF,TGTGCCAGCAGCTTAATAGGACTGACTAACACCGGGGAGCTGTTTTTT
NA,NA,TRBV5-4,TRBJ1-1,CASSLAGAMNTEAFF,TGTGCCAGCAGCTTGGCTGGAGCGATGAACACTGAAGCTTTCTTT
NA,NA,TRBV5-5,TRBJ1-2,CASSLGTGLNYGYTF,TGTGCCAGCAGCTTGGGTACAGGGTTGAACTATGGCTACACCTTC
NA,NA,TRBV9,TRBJ2-2,CASSVSGGPGELFF,TGTGCCAGCAGCGTGAGTGGTGGTCCCGGGGAGCTGTTTTTT
NA,NA,TRBV7-2,TRBJ1-4,CASSLAGQSNEKLFF,TGTGCCAGCAGCTTAGCCGGGCAATCCAATGAAAAACTGTTTTTT
TRBD1,NA,TRBV19,TRBJ2-7,CASSTATITGGYEQYF,TGTGCCAGTAGTACCGCTACCATAACAGGGGGCTACGAGCAGTACTTC
NA,NA,TRBV7-9,TRBJ2-1,CASSRLGYNEQFF,TGTGCCAGCAGCCGACTAGGGTACAATGAGCAGTTCTTC
NA,NA,TRBV18,TRBJ2-2,CASSPQGTGELFF,TGTGCCAGCTCACCTCAGGGGACCGGGGAGCTGTTTTTT
TRBD1,once,TRBV6-5,TRBJ2-5,CASSYQGAGETQYF,TGTGCCAGCAGTTACCAGGGGGCGGGAGAGACCCAGTACTTC
NA,NA,TRBV7-2,TRBJ2-2,CASSLPRGGNTGELFF,TGTGCCAGCAGCTTACCTCGGGGCGGAAACACCGGGGAGCTGTTTTTT
TRBD1,NA,TRBV30,TRBJ1-2,CAWSASYRGDGYTF,TGTGCCTGGAGTGCGAGTTACAGGGGGGATGGCTACACCTTC
TRBD2,NA,TRBV27,TRBJ2-1,CASRLTGLAGGPGEQFF,TGTGCCAGCAGACTAACCGGACTAGCGGGAGGGCCAGGTGAGCAGTTCTTC
NA,NA,TRBV11-2,TRBJ2-5,CASSLGWETQYF,TGTGCCAGCAGCTTAGGTTGGGAGACCCAGTACTTC
NA,NA,TRBV7-8,TRBJ1-5,CASSPGHYSNQPQHF,TGTGCCAGCAGCCCTGGACACTATAGCAATCAGCCCCAGCATTTT
NA,few,TRBV5-1,TRBJ2-2,CASRRAGELFF,TGCGCCAGCAGAAGAGCCGGGGAGCTGTTTTTT
NA,NA,TRBV28,TRBJ1-2,CASLVTLGSRYTF,TGTGCCAGCCTTGTGACCTTAGGGAGCCGCTACACCTTC
TRBD1,NA,TRBV7-9,TRBJ2-7,CASRRLGQASVEQYF,TGTGCCAGCAGACGGTTGGGACAGGCCTCGGTGGAGCAGTACTTC